One sample yielded the 28 T cell receptor beta chains listed below, sequenced in a study of memory CD4+ T cells and cytomegalovirus serostatus. The sort gate was single viable CD3+CD4+CD8-CD45RO+ cells for memory CD4+ T cells. TCRdb's table, derived via immunoSEQ multiplex PCR, lists solely in-frame clones and lacks some. The sample holds some 47,000 clones, approximately 78% seen once. Sequencing used memory CD4+ T cells from blood. These receptors all come from an adult in good health and CMV-seronegative.

This chain connects TRBV2 to TRBJ1-5; 11 bases match TRBD1. The germline V gene has CDR1 SNHLY and CDR2 FYNNEI. The trim removed 6 bases at V and 1 base at J, leaving 2 bases unmatched. The CDR3 extends over 15 amino acids. CDR3 sequence reads: CASSGDRGSNQPQHF. CDR3 DNA: TGTGCCAGCAGCGGGGACAGGGGGAGCAATCAGCCCCAGCATTTT.

The genes are TRBV19 and TRBJ1-2; the match to TRBD1 covers 11 bases. CDR3 length: 15 amino acids. Per the germline V gene, CDR1 is LNHDA and CDR2 is SQIVND (reference sequence). The V gene end was trimmed by 6 bases and the J gene end by 3 bases; junction bases not matched to a gene: 6. CDR3 in DNA: TGTGCCAGTAGCCAAGGGGGACAGGGGGACTATGGCTACACCTTC. As protein: CASSQGGQGDYGYTF.

J is TRBJ1-5 and V is TRBV2; weak D call: TRBD1 (6 bases). This CDR3 contains 13 residues. V lost 6 bases to trimming and J lost 3 bases, with 9 bases between them. Germline V CDR1 and CDR2: SNHLY, FYNNEI. CDR3 sequence reads: CASRGANNQPQHF. The DNA of the CDR3 is TGTGCCAGCAGGGGGGCCAACAATCAGCCCCAGCATTTT.

In this sample, this clone turned up once. The CDR3 sequence is CASSIKQGYEQYF. CDR3 sequence (DNA): TGTGCCAGTAGTATTAAACAGGGGTACGAGCAGTACTTC. The chain recombines TRBV19 with TRBJ2-7, with 7 positions matching TRBD1. This CDR3 has 13 amino acids. Germline assignment: CDR1 LNHDA and CDR2 SQIVND (reference sequence). With 3 bases clipped from V and 4 bases from J, the junction kept 3 bases outside the gene matches.

The J gene is TRBJ2-3, the V gene TRBV9, with D possibly called TRBD1 or TRBD2 (5 bases each). Germline V gives CDR1 SGDLS, CDR2 YYNGEE. This CDR3 comprises 15 residues. V gave up 0 bases and J gave up 4 bases, with 12 bases separating them. CDR3 amino acids: CASSVAPGRADTQYF. CDR3 DNA sequence: TGTGCCAGCAGCGTAGCTCCGGGACGAGCAGATACGCAGTATTTT.

The V call is TRBV7-6, the J call TRBJ1-2, with a tentative D call TRBD1 (6 bases). V was cut by 3 bases and J by 1 base, with 12 bases left in between. This CDR3 spans 15 amino acids. The germline V gene has CDR1 SGHVS and CDR2 FNYEAQ. As DNA, the CDR3 is TGTGCCAGCAGCTTGTACAGGGATGTTAACTATGGCTACACCTTC. It yields the protein CASSLYRDVNYGYTF.

The chain joins TRBV5-1 to TRBJ1-1; 8 positions agree with TRBD1. V dropped 1 base and J dropped 5; count of bases not matched to a gene: 10. There are 16 residues in the CDR3. CDR1 and CDR2 (germline): SGHRS, YFSETQ. CDR3 nucleotides: TGCGCCAGCAGCTTGCAGGGGGCGAGAGGGAAGACTGAAGCTTTCTTT. Translating it yields CASSLQGARGKTEAFF.

The rearrangement links TRBV28 to TRBJ2-7, with TRBD1 matching 11 bases. V shed 6 bases, J shed 5 bases, and the junction held 9 bases outside the gene matches. The germline CDR1 and CDR2 sequences are MDHEN and SYDVKM. This CDR3 comprises 15 residues. CDR3 sequence (DNA): TGTGCCAGCAGCCGTGGACAGGGGGCTGGGCACGAGCAGTACTTC. The encoded protein is CASSRGQGAGHEQYF.

The chain recombines TRBV19 with TRBJ2-2; D may be TRBD1 (5 bases). This CDR3 has 12 amino acids. The germline CDR1 and CDR2 sequences are LNHDA and SQIVND (reference sequence). V was shortened by 6 bases and J by 6 bases, with 8 bases between the two germline ends. The CDR3 loop reads CASSRAPGELFF. The DNA for the CDR3 is TGTGCCAGTAGCAGGGCTCCCGGGGAGCTGTTTTTT.

This chain joins TRBV19 and TRBJ1-2; 10 bases agree with TRBD1. The J segment lost 5 bases and the V segment lost 7 bases, leaving 10 bases of the junction unmatched. The CDR3 runs to 15 residues. CDR1 and CDR2 from the germline V gene are LNHDA and SQIVND (reference sequence). The CDR3 DNA reads TGTGCCAGTAAATTCGGTTCGGGACAGGGGTATGGCTACACCTTC. It yields the protein CASKFGSGQGYGYTF.

The V gene is TRBV11-2, the J gene TRBJ2-7; 9 bases line up with TRBD2. Germline CDR1 SGHAT, CDR2 FQNNGV. The CDR3 runs 16 residues. Unmatched junction bases numbered 6, after V lost 3 bases and J lost 0 bases. The CDR3 here is CASSFGGGVSSYEQYF. Here the CDR3 DNA reads TGTGCCAGCAGCTTCGGCGGGGGGGTCAGCTCCTACGAGCAGTACTTC.

This chain connects TRBV25-1 to TRBJ1-4; TRBD1 is a possible D gene (6 bases). CDR3 length: 18 residues. V was trimmed by 2 bases and J by 8 bases, leaving 24 bases between them. Germline V lookup: CDR1 MGHDK, CDR2 SYGVNS. CDR3 protein: CASSELRGQSRIGEKLFF. CDR3 nucleotides: TGTGCCAGCAGTGAACTCAGGGGACAAAGCAGGATTGGGGAAAAACTGTTTTTT.

The chain couples TRBV5-1 to TRBJ1-1; D might be TRBD1 (6 bases). Looked up from germline, CDR1 is SGHRS and CDR2 is YFSETQ. The CDR3 runs to 15 residues. The V end was cut by 0 bases, the J end by 1 base, with 10 bases between. The CDR3 reads CASSLDGGKNTEAFF. The CDR3 bases are TGCGCCAGCAGCTTGGATGGGGGCAAGAACACTGAAGCTTTCTTT.

The rearrangement joins TRBV2 to TRBJ1-1, with D possibly TRBD1 on 6 matching bases. The V end was cut by 6 bases, the J end by 11 bases, with 13 bases between. The CDR3 length is 11 residues. The germline CDR1 and CDR2 sequences are SNHLY and FYNNEI. CDR3 in amino acids: CASSRNREAFF. The DNA for the CDR3 is TGTGCCAGCAGCCGAAACAGGGAGGCTTTCTTT.

The rearrangement joins TRBV2 to TRBJ2-2, with no clear D. Germline V gene sequence: CDR1 SNHLY, CDR2 FYNNEI. The CDR3 totals 16 residues. V was clipped by 1 base and J by 0 bases, with 9 bases between them. The CDR3 DNA reads TGTGCCAGCAGTGAAGTTGGACCTTCGAACACCGGGGAGCTGTTTTTT. This codes for CASSEVGPSNTGELFF.

V is TRBV5-4 and J is TRBJ2-7; 9 bases match TRBD1. The CDR3 totals 15 residues. J lost 6 bases, V lost 4 bases, and 11 bases had no gene match. Per the germline V gene, CDR1 is SGHNT and CDR2 is YYREEE (reference sequence). The CDR3 coding sequence is TGTGCCAGCAGCCATAAGAGACAGGGGGAGGCCGAGCAGTACTTC. Its translation is CASSHKRQGEAEQYF. The complete variable domain, with remaining parts taken from reference TRBV5-4 and TRBJ2-7, reads ETGVTQSPTHLIKTRGQQVTLRCSSQSGHNTVSWYQQALGQGPQFIFQYYREEENGRGNFPPRFSGLQFPNYSSELNVNALELDDSALYLCASSHKRQGEAEQYFGPGTRLTVT.

V usage is TRBV10-3 and J usage is TRBJ2-2; 7 bases align to TRBD2. Per the germline V gene, CDR1 is ENHRY and CDR2 is SYGVKD. Unmatched junction bases numbered 5, after V lost 0 bases and J lost 7 bases. The CDR3 sequence is 15 residues long. The CDR3 bases are TGTGCCATCAGTGAGTCGAGCGGGGCGGGCGGGGAGCTGTTTTTT. Translation gives CAISESSGAGGELFF.

The chain joins TRBV11-3 to TRBJ2-1; D assignment may be TRBD1 or TRBD2 (6 bases each). Between the trimmed V and J ends, which lost 3 bases and 4 bases, there was a span of 10 bases. Looked up from germline, CDR1 is SGHNT and CDR2 is YENEEA. The CDR3 totals 14 residues. The CDR3 loop is CASSLGAGYNEQFF. DNA for the CDR3: TGTGCCAGCAGCTTGGGGGCGGGGTACAATGAGCAGTTCTTC. The whole variable domain, remainder taken from reference TRBV11-3 and TRBJ2-1, is EAGVVQSPRYKIIEKKQPVAFWCNPISGHNTLYWYLQNLGQGPELLIRYENEEAVDDSQLPKDRFSAERLKGVDSTLKIQPAELGDSAVYLCASSLGAGYNEQFFGPGTRLTVL.

This clone was counted a single time. The chain carries TRBV5-1 and TRBJ1-3, with D unclear. The CDR3 covers 14 residues. In germline, CDR1 is SGHRS, CDR2 YFSETQ. The V and J ends lost 4 bases and 0 bases respectively, with 8 bases between them. The CDR3 nucleotides are TGCGCCAGCAGCCCGGGGTCCTCTGGAAACACCATATATTTT. Translated, it gives CASSPGSSGNTIYF.

The gene calls are TRBV6-5 and TRBJ1-2, with D possibly being TRBD1 (5 bases). V shed 7 bases and J shed 7 bases, with 13 bases lying between them. CDR3 length: 12 amino acids. The V gene's germline CDR1 is MNHEY and CDR2 SVGAGI. The DNA for the CDR3 is TGTGCCAGCACCGCAGGGCTCTCTGGCTACACCTTC. Its protein product is CASTAGLSGYTF.

The chain links TRBV28 to TRBJ2-7; D is uncertain. CDR1 MDHEN and CDR2 SYDVKM come from the germline V gene. The CDR3 covers 15 residues. Trimming shortened V by 1 base and J by 3 bases, and 13 bases separated the two germline ends. CDR3 DNA sequence: TGTGCCAGCAGTTTATCGTGGCAGGTAGGCTACGAGCAGTACTTC. This codes for CASSLSWQVGYEQYF.

This clone has only a few counts. The CDR3 bases are TGTGCCAGCAGCTCGAGCAGGGACACTGAAGCTTTCTTT. It codes for CASSSSRDTEAFF. The gene calls are TRBV7-8 and TRBJ1-1; possibly TRBD1 for D (5 bases). Germline assignment: CDR1 SGHVS and CDR2 FQNEAQ. Deletions cut 4 bases from V and 3 bases from J, with 9 bases between. The CDR3 runs 13 residues.

The CDR3 sequence: CASSRVHGGGRPDEQFF. The CDR3 DNA is TGCGCCAGCAGCCGCGTGCACGGCGGGGGACGACCCGATGAGCAGTTCTTC. The chain links TRBV5-1 to TRBJ2-1; 7 nucleotides align to TRBD2. The CDR3 is made up of 17 amino acids. Germline V gene lookup returns CDR1 SGHRS and CDR2 YFSETQ. V shed 4 bases, J shed 8 bases, and the junction held 18 bases outside the gene matches.

The chain joins TRBV4-3 to TRBJ1-2, with TRBD1 as a possible D gene (5 bases). Per germline, CDR1 LGHNA and CDR2 YSLEER. The CDR3 runs to 15 residues. V lost 0 bases and J 11 bases, leaving 19 bases between the germline ends. The CDR3 region is CASSQDAGGVAGYTF. The CDR3 DNA is TGCGCCAGCAGCCAAGATGCCGGGGGGGTCGCGGGGTACACCTTC.

V and J are TRBV6-5 and TRBJ2-3; TRBD1 might be the D (6 bases). The CDR3 has 12 amino acids. Between the trimmed V and J ends, which lost 9 bases and 1 base, there was a span of 8 bases. CDR1 and CDR2 from the germline V gene are MNHEY and SVGAGI. The CDR3 sequence: CASHRGTDTQYF. The CDR3 coding sequence is TGTGCCAGTCACAGGGGCACAGATACGCAGTATTTT.

The gene calls are TRBV7-2 and TRBJ2-1; 7 nucleotides align to TRBD1. Per the germline V gene, CDR1 is SGHTA and CDR2 is FQGNSA. V dropped 5 bases and J dropped 7; count of bases not matched to a gene: 5. The CDR3 length is 13 residues. CDR3 in DNA: TGTGCCAGCAGCCAGGGACAGATGAATGAGCAGTTCTTC. Translating gives CASSQGQMNEQFF.

The J gene is TRBJ1-1, the V gene TRBV7-2; 8 bases fit TRBD1. Germline V gene sequence: CDR1 SGHTA, CDR2 FQGNSA. J was trimmed by 1 base and V by 2 bases; bases with no gene match: 0. The CDR3 covers 14 residues. The CDR3 bases are TGTGCCAGCAGCTTAACAGGGGGGAACACTGAAGCTTTCTTT. Its protein product is CASSLTGGNTEAFF. Full variable domain (remainder filled in from reference TRBV7-2 and TRBJ1-1): GAGVSQSPSNKVTEKGKDVELRCDPISGHTALYWYRQSLGQGLEFLIYFQGNSAPDKSGLPSDRFSAERTGGSVSTLTIQRTQQEDSAVYLCASSLTGGNTEAFFGQGTRLTVV.

The gene calls are TRBV7-3 and TRBJ2-3; D may match TRBD1 or TRBD2 (5 bases each). V lost 1 base to trimming and J lost 4 bases, with 18 bases between them. Germline CDR1 is SGHTA and CDR2 is FQGTGA. The CDR3 loop spans 17 amino acids. The CDR3 DNA sequence: TGTGCCAGCAGCTTAAGCGGTGGGGGTTCGGGGTCAGATACGCAGTATTTT. Its protein product is CASSLSGGGSGSDTQYF.